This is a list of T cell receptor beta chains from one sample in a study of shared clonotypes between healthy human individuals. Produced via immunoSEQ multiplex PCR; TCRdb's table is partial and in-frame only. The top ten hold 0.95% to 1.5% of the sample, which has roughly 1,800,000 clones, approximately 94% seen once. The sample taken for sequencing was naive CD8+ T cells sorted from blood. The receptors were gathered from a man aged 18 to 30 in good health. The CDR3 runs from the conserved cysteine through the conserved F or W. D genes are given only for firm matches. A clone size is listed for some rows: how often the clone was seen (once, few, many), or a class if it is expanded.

cdr3_aa: CASSQDLTTSSLYNEQFF
cdr3_nt: TGCGCCAGCAGCCAAGATCTTACCACTAGTAGCTTGTACAATGAGCAGTTCTTC
v_call: TRBV4-3
clone_size: NA
d_call: NA
j_call: TRBJ2-1
cdr3_length: 18

cdr3_aa: CASRTSLNIQYF
cdr3_nt: TGTGCCTCCCGGACTAGCCTAAACATTCAGTACTTC
v_call: TRBV6-5
clone_size: NA
d_call: TRBD2
j_call: TRBJ2-4
cdr3_length: 12

cdr3_aa: CASSLELRGELFF
cdr3_nt: TGTGCCAGCAGCTTAGAACTTCGGGGGGAGCTGTTTTTT
v_call: TRBV11-2
clone_size: NA
d_call: NA
j_call: TRBJ2-2
cdr3_length: 13

cdr3_aa: CASSQPRGNTDNEQFF
cdr3_nt: TGTGCCAGCAGCCAACCCAGAGGTAATACGGACAATGAGCAGTTCTTC
v_call: TRBV14
clone_size: NA
d_call: NA
j_call: TRBJ2-1
cdr3_length: 16

cdr3_aa: CASSPFSGEGETQYF
cdr3_nt: TGTGCCAGCAGCCCCTTTAGCGGGGAGGGGGAGACCCAGTACTTC
v_call: TRBV9
clone_size: NA
d_call: TRBD2
j_call: TRBJ2-5
cdr3_length: 15

cdr3_aa: CASSSTSGDSYNEQFF
cdr3_nt: TGTGCCAGCAGTTCGACCAGCGGGGACTCCTACAATGAGCAGTTCTTC
v_call: TRBV28
clone_size: NA
d_call: TRBD2
j_call: TRBJ2-1
cdr3_length: 16

cdr3_aa: CASSQTGFGASYEQYF
cdr3_nt: TGTGCCAGCAGCCAAACAGGGTTTGGGGCCTCCTACGAGCAGTACTTC
v_call: TRBV7-9
clone_size: once
d_call: NA
j_call: TRBJ2-7
cdr3_length: 16

cdr3_aa: CASSDTDTQYF
cdr3_nt: TGTGCCAGCAGCGACACAGATACGCAGTATTTT
v_call: TRBV6-6
clone_size: NA
d_call: NA
j_call: TRBJ2-3
cdr3_length: 11

cdr3_aa: CASSLTDTQYF
cdr3_nt: TGTGCCAGCAGCTTAACAGATACGCAGTATTTT
v_call: TRBV11-2
clone_size: NA
d_call: NA
j_call: TRBJ2-3
cdr3_length: 11

cdr3_aa: CASSRQTNYEQYF
cdr3_nt: TGTGCCAGCAGCCGACAGACAAACTACGAGCAGTACTTC
v_call: TRBV13
clone_size: NA
d_call: NA
j_call: TRBJ2-7
cdr3_length: 13

cdr3_aa: CASSLFSGTEAFF
cdr3_nt: TGTGCCAGCAGCTTGTTCTCGGGCACTGAAGCTTTCTTT
v_call: TRBV7-2
clone_size: NA
d_call: NA
j_call: TRBJ1-1
cdr3_length: 13

cdr3_aa: CASSQDFREKLFF
cdr3_nt: TGCGCCAGCAGCCAAGATTTTCGGGAAAAACTGTTTTTT
v_call: TRBV4-1
clone_size: once
d_call: NA
j_call: TRBJ1-4
cdr3_length: 13

cdr3_aa: CAIRQDGRSTDTQYF
cdr3_nt: TGTGCCATCAGACAGGACGGACGAAGCACAGATACGCAGTATTTT
v_call: TRBV10-3
clone_size: NA
d_call: NA
j_call: TRBJ2-3
cdr3_length: 15

cdr3_aa: CASVGRKNIQYF
cdr3_nt: TGTGCCAGCGTAGGCAGAAAAAACATTCAGTACTTC
v_call: TRBV2
clone_size: NA
d_call: NA
j_call: TRBJ2-4
cdr3_length: 12

cdr3_aa: CASSLDGTEKLFF
cdr3_nt: TGTGCCAGCAGCTTAGATGGGACAGAAAAACTGTTTTTT
v_call: TRBV7-9
clone_size: NA
d_call: NA
j_call: TRBJ1-4
cdr3_length: 13

cdr3_aa: CASSLMTSVHEQYF
cdr3_nt: TGTGCCAGCAGCCTTATGACTAGCGTGCACGAGCAGTACTTC
v_call: TRBV7-9
clone_size: NA
d_call: TRBD2
j_call: TRBJ2-7
cdr3_length: 14

cdr3_aa: CASSLVSFSSYNEQFF
cdr3_nt: TGTGCCAGCAGCTTAGTTTCGTTCAGCTCCTACAATGAGCAGTTCTTC
v_call: TRBV7-9
clone_size: NA
d_call: NA
j_call: TRBJ2-1
cdr3_length: 16

cdr3_aa: CASSFTRDHLNYGYTF
cdr3_nt: TGTGCCAGCAGTTTCACCCGGGACCACCTAAACTATGGCTACACCTTC
v_call: TRBV28
clone_size: NA
d_call: NA
j_call: TRBJ1-2
cdr3_length: 16

cdr3_aa: CASSSGLGGYEQYF
cdr3_nt: TGTGCCAGCAGCTCAGGACTAGGGGGCTACGAGCAGTACTTC
v_call: TRBV5-4
clone_size: NA
d_call: NA
j_call: TRBJ2-7
cdr3_length: 14

cdr3_aa: CASSTQTETNYGYTF
cdr3_nt: TGTGCCAGCAGTACTCAGACGGAAACTAACTATGGCTACACCTTC
v_call: TRBV28
clone_size: NA
d_call: NA
j_call: TRBJ1-2
cdr3_length: 15

cdr3_aa: CAGGGLNTEAFF
cdr3_nt: TGTGCCGGGGGCGGGCTGAACACTGAAGCTTTCTTT
v_call: TRBV2
clone_size: NA
d_call: NA
j_call: TRBJ1-1
cdr3_length: 12

cdr3_aa: CASSLELADNEQFF
cdr3_nt: TGTGCCAGCAGCTTGGAACTAGCGGACAATGAGCAGTTCTTC
v_call: TRBV5-4
clone_size: NA
d_call: TRBD2
j_call: TRBJ2-1
cdr3_length: 14

cdr3_aa: CASSVVEAGGPTSYNEQFF
cdr3_nt: TGTGCCAGCAGCGTAGTAGAAGCGGGGGGCCCCACCTCCTACAATGAGCAGTTCTTC
v_call: TRBV9
clone_size: NA
d_call: TRBD2
j_call: TRBJ2-1
cdr3_length: 19

cdr3_aa: CASSPVGAGNQPQHF
cdr3_nt: TGTGCCAGCTCACCAGTAGGAGCAGGGAATCAGCCCCAGCATTTT
v_call: TRBV18
clone_size: NA
d_call: NA
j_call: TRBJ1-5
cdr3_length: 15

cdr3_aa: CASSPTPGQGGRPETQYF
cdr3_nt: TGTGCCAGCAGCCCCACCCCGGGACAGGGCGGGCGACCAGAGACCCAGTACTTC
v_call: TRBV7-9
clone_size: NA
d_call: TRBD1
j_call: TRBJ2-5
cdr3_length: 18